This passage covers 25 T cell receptor beta chains from one sample sequenced in a study of siplizumab effects on memory and regulatory T cells. Using immunoSEQ multiplex PCR, the repertoire was profiled, and TCRdb retains in-frame clones only, with some absent. The sample holds just under 85,000 clones, roughly 89% seen once. Sample: Tregs sorted from blood. All receptors derive from a human donor in good health.

The chain is built from TRBV19 and TRBJ1-6; tentative D call: TRBD1 (5 bases). Trimming left V 7 bases short and J 4 bases short, with 8 bases between. CDR1 LNHDA and CDR2 SQIVND come from the germline V gene (reference sequence). The CDR3 totals 13 residues. The CDR3 reads CASKQEYNSPLHF. The CDR3 coding sequence is TGTGCCAGTAAACAGGAGTATAATTCACCCCTCCACTTT.

The chain has TRBV5-1 and TRBJ1-1, with D maybe TRBD1 (5 bases). This CDR3 contains 13 residues. Germline values: CDR1 SGHRS, CDR2 YFSETQ. With 4 bases removed from V and 1 base from J, the gap between germline ends came to 8 bases. CDR3 coding DNA: TGCGCCAGCAGCAGAGACAGGAACACTGAAGCTTTCTTT. Protein: CASSRDRNTEAFF.

This clone was recorded a few times. The chain joins TRBV6-1 to TRBJ2-7; D perhaps matches TRBD2 (6 bases). This CDR3 has 16 amino acids. Trimming shortened V by 1 base and J by 0 bases, and 13 bases separated the two germline ends. Germline V CDR1 and CDR2: MNHNS, SASEGT. CDR3 loop: CASSEEVGGSSYEQYF. The DNA of the CDR3 is TGTGCCAGCAGTGAAGAGGTCGGGGGAAGCTCCTACGAGCAGTACTTC.

The chain combines TRBV10-3 with TRBJ2-2; TRBD1 matches at 9 bases. CDR1 ENHRY and CDR2 SYGVKD come from the germline V gene. The CDR3 runs 14 residues. J was trimmed by 7 bases and V by 2 bases; bases with no gene match: 2. This CDR3 reads CAISEDRGSGELFF. For the CDR3, the DNA is TGTGCCATCAGTGAGGACAGGGGGAGCGGGGAGCTGTTTTTT.

CDR3 protein: CASSLSGSEAFF. The DNA for the CDR3 is TGCGCCAGCAGCTTGTCCGGCTCTGAAGCTTTCTTT. The rearrangement links TRBV5-1 to TRBJ1-1; D unresolved. This CDR3 has 12 amino acids. Germline V gene data show CDR1 as SGHRS and CDR2 as YFSETQ. V was trimmed by 1 base and J by 6 bases, leaving 7 bases between them.

The chain carries TRBV7-3 and TRBJ1-2, with D unclear. V was cut by 1 base and J by 4 bases, with 10 bases left in between. Germline V gene sequence: CDR1 SGHTA, CDR2 FQGTGA. This CDR3 spans 14 amino acids. The CDR3 loop is CASSLRHRAYGYTF. CDR3 coding DNA: TGTGCCAGCAGCTTAAGGCACAGAGCCTATGGCTACACCTTC.

The chain is built from TRBV4-1 and TRBJ1-6; D is undetermined. The V gene lost 2 bases and the J gene lost 6 bases, with 14 bases spanning the gap. This CDR3 region has 16 residues. The germline V gene has CDR1 MGHRA and CDR2 YSYEKL. CDR3 amino acids: CASSQTRVQPNSPLHF. CDR3 DNA sequence: TGCGCCAGCAGCCAAACCCGGGTACAGCCTAATTCACCCCTCCACTTT.

The genes are TRBV6-1 and TRBJ1-6; a possible D gene is TRBD1 (6 bases). V dropped 8 bases and J dropped 7 bases, with 12 bases sitting between them. The CDR3 is 13 amino acids. Germline V CDR1 and CDR2: MNHNS, SASEGT. The CDR3 loop reads CASHREVNSPLHF. The CDR3 bases are TGTGCCAGCCACAGGGAGGTAAATTCACCCCTCCACTTT.

CDR3 in amino acids: CASSTAGNTGELFF. The CDR3 DNA reads as TGTGCCAGCAGTACCGCAGGAAACACCGGGGAGCTGTTTTTT. This sequence joins TRBV6-5 and TRBJ2-2, with D hard to call. This CDR3 contains 14 residues. The V gene lost 5 bases and the J gene lost 2 bases, with 9 bases spanning the gap. CDR1 is MNHEY and CDR2 is SVGAGI in the germline V gene.

This chain joins TRBV5-6 and TRBJ1-2, with D tentatively TRBD1 (6 bases). The V and J ends lost 2 bases and 2 bases respectively, with 22 bases between them. Germline V lookup: CDR1 SGHDT, CDR2 YYEEEE. The CDR3 is 18 residues long. CDR3 in DNA: TGTGCCAGCAGCTTCACTAAGGCTTACAGGGACTTGAACTATGGCTACACCTTC. Its protein is CASSFTKAYRDLNYGYTF.

The chain uses TRBV6-6 and TRBJ2-5; D remains ambiguous. The CDR3 has 14 amino acids. Germline values: CDR1 MNHNY, CDR2 SVGAGI (reference sequence). Trimming cost V 2 bases and J 5 bases, with 12 bases left between them. The chain's CDR3 is CASSYVRLGETQYF. For the CDR3, the DNA is TGTGCCAGCAGTTACGTCAGGCTGGGGGAGACCCAGTACTTC.

In DNA, the CDR3 is TGTGCCAGCAGCTTAGGGCGGGGAAGCCACGAGCAGTACTTC. Translation gives CASSLGRGSHEQYF. V usage is TRBV11-3 and J usage is TRBJ2-7; TRBD2 might be the D (6 bases). Trimming took 1 base from V and 5 from J, leaving 12 bases between them. The CDR3 runs to 14 residues. Germline V gene data show CDR1 as SGHNT and CDR2 as YENEEA.

The V and J genes are TRBV4-1 and TRBJ1-1, with D possibly TRBD1 on 5 matching bases. CDR3 size: 17 residues. Germline loops: CDR1 MGHRA, CDR2 YSYEKL. Trimming shortened V by 0 bases and J by 8 bases, and 22 bases separated the two germline ends. Written as DNA, the CDR3 is TGCGCCAGCAGCCAAGAAGAAAGAGGGAGACAGACACGGGAAGCTTTCTTT. It codes for CASSQEERGRQTREAFF.

The chain is built from TRBV7-2 and TRBJ1-6; 7 bases are shared with TRBD1. The junction had 6 bases not matched to a gene; V was cut back by 4 bases and J by 9 bases. The CDR3 is 14 amino acids. Germline CDR1 and CDR2: SGHTA and FQGNSA. The CDR3 bases are TGTGCCAGCAGCTCTACAGGGGTCCCTTCACCCCTCCACTTT. This gives the protein CASSSTGVPSPLHF. The full variable domain, its missing parts supplied by reference TRBV7-2 and TRBJ1-6, is GAGVSQSPSNKVTEKGKDVELRCDPISGHTALYWYRQSLGQGLEFLIYFQGNSAPDKSGLPSDRFSAERTGGSVSTLTIQRTQQEDSAVYLCASSSTGVPSPLHFGNGTRLTVT.

The J gene is TRBJ1-1, the V gene TRBV5-1, with D hard to call. Trimming removed 3 bases at V and 5 bases at J, with 8 bases between. Germline values: CDR1 SGHRS, CDR2 YFSETQ. There are 12 residues in the CDR3. This CDR3 is CASSSGWTEAFF. The CDR3 nucleotides read TGCGCCAGCAGCTCAGGTTGGACTGAAGCTTTCTTT.

This chain links TRBV28 with TRBJ1-2; 7 bases map to TRBD1. The length of the CDR3 is 15 residues. The germline gives CDR1 MDHEN, CDR2 SYDVKM. The V and J ends lost 6 bases and 0 bases, in that order; junction bases with no gene match: 7. In DNA form, the CDR3 reads TGTGCCAGCAGGCTACAGGGGTCGACTAACTATGGCTACACCTTC. Residues: CASRLQGSTNYGYTF.

CDR3 sequence (DNA): TGTGCCAGCAGCTTATTTAGAACCGAGCAGTACTTC. Translated: CASSLFRTEQYF. The chain employs TRBV7-2 and TRBJ2-7; D is ambiguous. V lost 2 bases and J lost 6, with 8 bases in between. This CDR3 region has 12 residues. Germline CDR1 and CDR2: SGHTA and FQGNSA.

The gene calls are TRBV11-3 and TRBJ2-7, with 9 bases identical to TRBD1. This CDR3 is 15 amino acids long. Trimming removed 5 bases from V and 2 bases from J; junction bases left unmatched: 7. From germline, CDR1 is SGHNT and CDR2 YENEEA. The CDR3 loop is CASSLSGQGPYEQYF. CDR3 nucleotides: TGTGCCAGCAGCCTCTCGGGACAGGGCCCCTACGAGCAGTACTTC.

V gene TRBV5-1 combines with J gene TRBJ1-1; 8 positions match TRBD1. This CDR3 has 16 amino acids. V was pared by 4 bases and J by 5 bases, with 13 bases of the junction left unmatched. Germline-derived CDR1 and CDR2 are SGHRS and YFSETQ. The CDR3 protein is CASSPPKQGVLTEAFF. CDR3 coding DNA: TGCGCCAGCAGCCCCCCGAAACAGGGGGTTTTGACTGAAGCTTTCTTT.

This rearrangement joins TRBV30 to TRBJ2-2; D is unclear. Germline values: CDR1 GTSNPN, CDR2 SVGIG (reference sequence). V was trimmed by 4 bases and J by 1 base, leaving 10 bases between them. The CDR3 spans 14 residues. The CDR3 nucleotides read TGTGCCTGGATGTGGTCAGTGAACACCGGGGAGCTGTTTTTT. Translating gives CAWMWSVNTGELFF.

This chain links TRBV18 with TRBJ1-2; D gene unclear. The CDR3 length is 11 residues. Trimming removed 5 bases at V and 5 bases at J, with 6 bases between. Germline-derived CDR1 and CDR2 are KGHSH and LQKENI. CDR3 sequence (DNA): TGTGCCAGCTCAGAAGTATATGGCTACACCTTC. Amino acid sequence: CASSEVYGYTF.

The chain links TRBV2 to TRBJ1-2, with unresolved D. Germline V gene sequence: CDR1 SNHLY, CDR2 FYNNEI. The germline V and J ends were trimmed by 6 bases and 4 bases, with 3 bases remaining between them. CDR3 length: 10 residues. CDR3 protein: CASSRYGYTF. CDR3 bases: TGTGCCAGCAGCCGCTATGGCTACACCTTC.

This sequence joins TRBV9 and TRBJ2-1; 7 bases are shared with TRBD2. This CDR3 contains 13 residues. V gave up 4 bases and J gave up 10 bases; unmatched junction bases: 8. Germline assignment: CDR1 SGDLS and CDR2 YYNGEE. The DNA for the CDR3 is TGTGCCAGCAGCTCCCCGGGACTATGGGAGCAGTTCTTC. Residues: CASSSPGLWEQFF.

This clone has a single count. This rearrangement joins TRBV19 to TRBJ2-2; 7 bases agree with TRBD1. Losses at the gene ends were 7 bases for V and 5 bases for J; bases not matched to a gene: 10. The CDR3 has 15 amino acids. Germline V lookup: CDR1 LNHDA, CDR2 SQIVND (reference sequence). CDR3 bases: TGTGCCAGTATCACTTGGAACAGGGGAACCGGGGAGCTGTTTTTT. Amino acid sequence: CASITWNRGTGELFF.

The chain joins TRBV29-1 to TRBJ2-7; 8 positions agree with TRBD1. CDR1 is SQVTM, CDR2 ANQGSEA, per germline. The CDR3 is 14 residues long. Trimming at V came to 7 bases and at J to 6 bases, leaving 14 bases not matched to a gene. The CDR3 reads CSARWTGTLSEQYF. The CDR3 DNA is TGCAGCGCCCGATGGACAGGGACGTTATCCGAGCAGTACTTC.